This T cell receptor (beta chain) was obtained from a study of blood T cells in healthy people across ages (dated by TCRdb to 2013 to 2016). A note on the overall study: In model experiments, template switching captured roughly one uniquely barcoded TCR beta cDNA molecule for every two T cells. Using the same blood draw, the study looked at two additional independent replicas of 1 million unique cDNA reads for two donors, one aged 18 to 29 and the other aged 80 or older. To avoid experimental bias, donors of different ages were spread randomly across the sequencing lanes. Age-related changes in TCR beta repertoire diversity were measured in the study by deep sequencing normalized with unique cDNA molecular identifiers. The donors were divided into four age groups: young (average around 15 years), middle-aged (around 37), aged (about 61) and long-lived (about 80). What the work shows at the level of the full study, not this receptor alone: A strong correlation was found between observed TCR beta diversity and the percentage of naive T cells measured by flow cytometry. Estimates of total diversity based on one million sequenced T cells were regarded as lower bounds and as underestimates. Bulk unsorted PBMC profiling prevented conclusive comparison of naive and antigen-experienced compartments. Compared with the aged group, the long-lived group had more naive CD4+ T cells, fewer expanded clones and increased TCR diversity, suggesting age selection. As age increased, observed TCR beta diversity per million T cells dropped in a roughly linear way, and a significant reduction was already evident by age 40. Because donor CMV infection status was unknown, age-related changes in expanded clonotypes were potentially confounded.

This clonotype was detected only a few times. Its antigen has not been determined. No base quality information exists; no much larger clone differs at one position. Relative to germline, V is missing 7 bases and J is missing 9 bases, with 9 bases of the junction outside any gene match. The CDR3 spans 14 residues, from the cysteine through the phenylalanine. The sequence is cut down to CDR3 DNA, 42 bases in frame from base 1. To prepare the library, 5' RACE was applied. Sequenced using an Illumina HiSeq 2500. The second PCR ran for roughly 7 to 11 cycles and used a J-beta primer mix along with a sample-barcoded 5' primer. A template-switch 5' adaptor carrying 12 random nucleotides introduced a unique molecular identifier onto each TCR beta cDNA molecule. At least 2.5 million CDR3-containing paired-end reads were obtained from each sample. All of the RNA was converted into first-strand cDNA using the Mint cDNA synthesis kit, with a TRBC-specific oligonucleotide serving as the primer. After uracil-DNA glycosylase treatment, a first 18-cycle PCR used universal primers M1SS and BC2_uni_R on all cDNA. Per the authors' processing: For normalization, 1 million high-quality reads were randomly selected from each sample, with every read carrying a distinct molecular identifier. Instead of being binned into consensus sequences, reads with shared molecular identifiers were discarded. MiTCR, with a Q25 quality threshold and the strictest error-elimination algorithm, was used for CDR3 identification, clonotype clustering and error correction. A nonparametric unseen species model using Euler transformation provided a lower-bound estimate of total TCR beta diversity. The public sequencing data were trimmed at Q25 with fastp and processed into clonotypes with MiXCR by TCRdb, which kept only in-frame beta chains. Under each unique CDR3 protein, matching rows form one entry showing the most common genes and DNA. The V and J calls reflect TCRdb's pipeline rather than the authors' work. The sample includes fewer than 1 million distinct CDR3 sequences, with 40% to 50% observed a single time. The top ten clones comprise about 19% of the sample.

Donors were a few dozen systemically healthy Caucasian individuals from Russia aged roughly 6 to 100 years. Each donor gave approximately 9.4 milliliters of peripheral blood, drawn into EDTA-treated Vacutainer tubes. Ficoll-Paque density-gradient centrifugation was used to isolate PBMCs, with at least 6.5 million obtained per sample. Total RNA, at least 5 micrograms per sample, was extracted from PBMCs with Trizol reagent. The percentages of naive CD45RAhigh/CD27high T cells were determined by flow cytometry on a PBMC aliquot from every donor. Sequenced: blood. This clonotype originated in a man aged 55 to 70 in good health. The rearranged chain carries TRBV12-3 or TRBV12-4 and TRBJ1-6, with 7 bases in between that match TRBD1. The CDR3 region: CASKRQGTGSPLHF. The sequenced DNA: TGTGCCAGCAAACGACAGGGTACAGGTTCACCCCTCCACTTT.